These T cell receptor beta chains were read from a single sample in a study of blood T cell repertoires in COVID-19. Sequenced by immunoSEQ multiplex PCR; TCRdb stores in-frame clones only, minus some. The sample lists approximately 200,000 clones, roughly 85% seen once, with approximately 0.89% in the top ten. Specimen: peripheral blood. The receptor set was obtained from a middle-aged man with acute or convalescent COVID-19. The CDR3 runs from the conserved cysteine through the conserved F or W. Each record gives: V gene, clone size, D gene, J gene, CDR3 protein, CDR3 DNA. A D gene is named only where the DNA matches it firmly. Expanded clones get a size class; other rows say once, few or many, or leave the size out.

>TRBV6-1|.|.|TRBJ1-2
CASSEGSYGYTF
TGTGCCAGCAGTGAGGGCAGCTATGGCTACACCTTC
>TRBV9|.|TRBD1|TRBJ1-2
CASSSGTGNYGYTF
TGTGCCAGCAGTTCCGGGACAGGGAACTATGGCTACACCTTC
>TRBV6-1|.|.|TRBJ2-5
CASSENREETQYF
TGTGCCAGCAGTGAAAACAGGGAGGAGACCCAGTACTTC
>TRBV5-1|few|.|TRBJ1-2
CASSPDGQTNYGYTF
TGCGCCAGCAGTCCGGATGGGCAGACTAACTATGGCTACACCTTC
>TRBV7-2|.|.|TRBJ1-2
CASSLGGPPDFHGYTF
TGTGCCAGCAGCTTAGGTGGGCCCCCGGACTTCCATGGCTACACCTTC
>TRBV28|.|TRBD1|TRBJ1-5
CASSLRGHGQPQHF
TGTGCCAGCAGTCTCAGGGGGCACGGGCAGCCCCAGCATTTT
>TRBV30|few|.|TRBJ1-1
CAWSPGGNTEAFF
TGTGCCTGGAGTCCCGGAGGGAACACTGAAGCTTTCTTT
>TRBV10-2|.|TRBD1|TRBJ1-1
CASRPRGTEPMNTEAFF
TGCGCCAGCAGGCCAAGAGGGACAGAACCAATGAACACTGAAGCTTTCTTT
>TRBV15|.|TRBD1|TRBJ1-2
CATSRDIGGQGANYGYTF
TGTGCCACCAGCAGAGATATAGGTGGACAGGGAGCTAACTATGGCTACACCTTC
>TRBV18|.|TRBD1|TRBJ2-6
CASSPPGQAPSGANVLTF
TGTGCCAGCTCACCACCGGGACAGGCTCCCTCTGGGGCCAACGTCCTGACTTTC
>TRBV6-1|.|.|TRBJ1-4
CASSGYQGGTNEKLFF
TGTGCCAGCAGTGGGTACCAAGGGGGAACTAATGAAAAACTGTTTTTT
>TRBV19|.|TRBD1|TRBJ1-1
CASSMTRQRQGNTEAFF
TGTGCCAGTAGTATGACTCGGCAGCGACAGGGGAACACTGAAGCTTTCTTT
>TRBV2|.|.|TRBJ2-1
CASRRGGRGYNEQFF
TGTGCCAGCAGAAGGGGGGGGCGAGGATACAATGAGCAGTTCTTC
>TRBV28|.|.|TRBJ2-3
CASSLIMPPTSTDTQYF
TGTGCCAGCAGTCTCATTATGCCCCCGACTAGCACAGATACGCAGTATTTT
>TRBV7-9|.|TRBD1|TRBJ1-6
CASGPGQPNSPLHF
TGTGCCAGCGGACCGGGACAGCCTAATTCACCCCTCCACTTT
>TRBV6-5|.|TRBD2|TRBJ2-7
CASSYRGGWGYEQYF
TGTGCCAGCAGTTACCGGGGGGGTTGGGGCTACGAGCAGTACTTC
>TRBV19|.|TRBD1|TRBJ1-5
CASSIGQGGQPQHF
TGTGCCAGTAGTATAGGACAGGGAGGTCAGCCCCAGCATTTT
>TRBV4-1|.|.|TRBJ1-3
CASSQGQFHSGNTIYF
TGCGCCAGCAGCCAAGGACAGTTCCACTCTGGAAACACCATATATTTT
>TRBV6-5|.|TRBD2|TRBJ2-2
CASRPPGGQLFF
TGTGCCAGCAGACCACCGGGGGGTCAGCTGTTTTTT
>TRBV5-6|.|.|TRBJ2-5
CASSLVQGRETQYF
TGTGCCAGCAGCTTGGTACAGGGAAGAGAGACCCAGTACTTC
>TRBV13|.|TRBD1|TRBJ1-4
CASSSLRTGEGEKLFF
TGTGCCAGCAGCTCCCTCCGGACAGGGGAGGGAGAAAAACTGTTTTTT
>TRBV19|once|.|TRBJ1-5
CASSPPGFGEPQHF
TGTGCCAGTAGTCCTCCCGGTTTCGGGGAGCCCCAGCATTTT
>TRBV6-1|.|.|TRBJ1-5
CASSDREGSQPQHF
TGTGCCAGCAGTGACAGGGAGGGAAGCCAGCCCCAGCATTTT
>TRBV3-1/TRBV3-2|.|TRBD2|TRBJ2-5
CASSQSPGLAGPQETQYF
TGTGCCAGCAGCCAATCCCCTGGACTAGCGGGGCCCCAAGAGACCCAGTACTTC
>TRBV10-3|.|.|TRBJ2-3
CAISGAGDQDTQYF
TGTGCCATCAGCGGCGCGGGCGACCAAGATACGCAGTATTTT
>TRBV5-1|.|TRBD2|TRBJ2-3
CASGGLVGTDTQYF
TGCGCCAGCGGCGGACTAGTTGGCACAGATACGCAGTATTTT
>TRBV30|.|.|TRBJ1-1
CAWISRRAFF
TGTGCCTGGATCTCAAGGAGAGCTTTCTTT
>TRBV5-4|few|.|TRBJ1-5
CASSPRGRVSRNQPQHF
TGTGCCAGCAGCCCGCGGGGAAGGGTTAGTAGAAATCAGCCCCAGCATTTT
>TRBV6-5|.|.|TRBJ2-2
CASHETGLTGELFF
TGTGCCAGCCATGAGACAGGCTTGACCGGGGAGCTGTTTTTT
>TRBV6-5|.|.|TRBJ1-5
CASRNLDGNQPQHF
TGTGCCAGCAGGAATCTAGACGGCAATCAGCCCCAGCATTTT
>TRBV9|.|.|TRBJ1-2
CASSGRQGVVYGYTF
TGTGCCAGCAGCGGCCGACAAGGGGTAGTCTATGGCTACACCTTC
>TRBV10-3|few|TRBD2|TRBJ2-3
CAISVASGGALDTQYF
TGTGCCATCAGTGTCGCTAGCGGGGGGGCCCTAGATACGCAGTATTTT
>TRBV4-3|.|.|TRBJ1-5
CASSQDRTGPNQPQHF
TGCGCCAGCAGCCAAGATAGAACAGGCCCAAATCAGCCCCAGCATTTT
>TRBV10-3|.|.|TRBJ1-5
CAISGRQDNQPQHF
TGTGCCATCAGTGGTAGACAGGACAATCAGCCCCAGCATTTT
>TRBV6-5|few|.|TRBJ1-4
CASSYSNTHPNEKLFF
TGTGCCAGCAGTTACTCGAATACTCACCCTAATGAAAAACTGTTTTTT
>TRBV3-1/TRBV3-2|.|TRBD1|TRBJ2-2
CASSYRRGTGGTGELFF
TGTGCCAGCAGCTATAGACGAGGGACAGGGGGGACCGGGGAGCTGTTTTTT
>TRBV2|.|.|TRBJ1-1
CASSGGQGSGTEAFF
TGTGCCAGCAGTGGAGGGCAGGGGAGCGGCACTGAAGCTTTCTTT
>TRBV9|.|.|TRBJ1-1
CASSVGGGKNTEAFF
TGTGCCAGCAGCGTAGGTGGAGGGAAGAACACTGAAGCTTTCTTT
>TRBV2|.|.|TRBJ2-3
CASSGLQSTDTQYF
TGTGCCAGCTCCGGACTACAAAGCACAGATACGCAGTATTTT
>TRBV19|.|TRBD1|TRBJ1-6
CASSIVGQDGSPLHF
TGTGCCAGTAGTATAGTTGGACAGGATGGCTCACCCCTCCACTTT
>TRBV27|once|TRBD2|TRBJ2-6
CASSQSGGNSGANVLTF
TGTGCCAGCAGTCAGAGCGGGGGGAACTCTGGGGCCAACGTCCTGACTTTC